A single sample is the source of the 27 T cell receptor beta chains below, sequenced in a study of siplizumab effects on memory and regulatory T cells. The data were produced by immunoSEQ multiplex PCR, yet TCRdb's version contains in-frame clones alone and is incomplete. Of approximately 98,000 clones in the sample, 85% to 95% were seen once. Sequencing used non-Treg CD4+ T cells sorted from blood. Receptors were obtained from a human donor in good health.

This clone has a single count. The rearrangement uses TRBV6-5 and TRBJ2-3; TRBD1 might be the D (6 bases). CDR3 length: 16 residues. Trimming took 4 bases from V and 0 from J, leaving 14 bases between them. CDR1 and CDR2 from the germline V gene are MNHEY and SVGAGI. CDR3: CASSFLSRGSTDTQYF. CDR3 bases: TGTGCCAGCAGTTTCCTTTCCAGGGGAAGCACAGATACGCAGTATTTT.

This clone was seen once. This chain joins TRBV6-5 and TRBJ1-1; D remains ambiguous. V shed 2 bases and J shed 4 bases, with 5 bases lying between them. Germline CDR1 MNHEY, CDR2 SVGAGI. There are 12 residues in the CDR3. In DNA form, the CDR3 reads TGTGCCAGCAGTTACGGCGGCACTGAAGCTTTCTTT. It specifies CASSYGGTEAFF.

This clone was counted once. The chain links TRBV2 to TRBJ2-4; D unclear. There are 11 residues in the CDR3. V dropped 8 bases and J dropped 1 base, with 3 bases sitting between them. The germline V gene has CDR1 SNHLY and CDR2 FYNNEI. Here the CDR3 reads CASGAKNIQYF. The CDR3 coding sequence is TGTGCCAGCGGGGCCAAAAACATTCAGTACTTC.

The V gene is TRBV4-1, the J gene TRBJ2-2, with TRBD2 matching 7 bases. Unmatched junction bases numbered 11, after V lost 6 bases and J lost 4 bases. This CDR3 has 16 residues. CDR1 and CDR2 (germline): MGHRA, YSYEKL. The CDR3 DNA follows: TGCGCCAGCAGTCACCCCGGGAGGACACGCACCGGGGAGCTGTTTTTT. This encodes CASSHPGRTRTGELFF.

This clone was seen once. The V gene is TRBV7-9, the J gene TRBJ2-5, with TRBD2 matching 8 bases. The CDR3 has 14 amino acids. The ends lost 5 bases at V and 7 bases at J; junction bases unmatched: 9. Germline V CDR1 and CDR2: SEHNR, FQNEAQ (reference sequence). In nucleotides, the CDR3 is TGTGCCAGCAGCCCCGGGGGGGGTCTTGGGACCCAGTACTTC. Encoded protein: CASSPGGGLGTQYF.

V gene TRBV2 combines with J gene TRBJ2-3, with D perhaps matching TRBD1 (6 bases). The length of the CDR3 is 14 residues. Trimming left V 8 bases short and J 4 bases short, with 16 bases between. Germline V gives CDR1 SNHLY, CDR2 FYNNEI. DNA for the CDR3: TGTGCCAGCCTCTACTTGACAGGAGCAGATACGCAGTATTTT. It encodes CASLYLTGADTQYF.

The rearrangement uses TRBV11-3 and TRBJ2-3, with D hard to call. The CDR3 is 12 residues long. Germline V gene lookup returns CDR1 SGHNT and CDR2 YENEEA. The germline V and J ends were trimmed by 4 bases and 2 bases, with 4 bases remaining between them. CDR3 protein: CASSSHTDTQYF. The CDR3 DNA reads TGTGCCAGCAGCTCGCACACAGATACGCAGTATTTT.

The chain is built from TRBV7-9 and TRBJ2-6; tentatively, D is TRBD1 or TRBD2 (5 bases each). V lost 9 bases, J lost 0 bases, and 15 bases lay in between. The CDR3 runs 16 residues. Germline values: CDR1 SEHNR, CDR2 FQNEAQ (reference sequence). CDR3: CARGAGLSSGANVLTF. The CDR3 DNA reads TGTGCCAGAGGGGCGGGTTTAAGCTCTGGGGCCAACGTCCTGACTTTC.

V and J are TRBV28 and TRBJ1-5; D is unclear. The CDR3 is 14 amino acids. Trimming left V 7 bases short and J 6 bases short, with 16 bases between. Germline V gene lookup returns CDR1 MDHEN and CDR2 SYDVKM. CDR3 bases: TGTGCCAGCACCCTATCGTATCGATTTCAGCCCCAGCATTTT. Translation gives CASTLSYRFQPQHF.

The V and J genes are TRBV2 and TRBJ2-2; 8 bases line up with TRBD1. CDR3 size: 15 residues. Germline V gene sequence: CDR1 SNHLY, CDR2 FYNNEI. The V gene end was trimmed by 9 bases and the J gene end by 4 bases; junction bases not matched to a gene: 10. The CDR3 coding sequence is TGTGCCAGTAATCGTCAGGGGGCGCGCACCGGGGAGCTGTTTTTT. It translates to CASNRQGARTGELFF.

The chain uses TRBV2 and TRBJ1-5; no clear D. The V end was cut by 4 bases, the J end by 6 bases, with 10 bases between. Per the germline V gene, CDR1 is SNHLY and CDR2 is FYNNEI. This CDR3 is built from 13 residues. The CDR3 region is CASSGTSPQPQHF. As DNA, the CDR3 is TGTGCCAGCAGTGGGACCTCTCCTCAGCCCCAGCATTTT.

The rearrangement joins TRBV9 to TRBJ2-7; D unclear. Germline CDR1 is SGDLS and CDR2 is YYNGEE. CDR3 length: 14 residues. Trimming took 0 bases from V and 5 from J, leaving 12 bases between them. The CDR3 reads CASSVDSARNEQYF. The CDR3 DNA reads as TGTGCCAGCAGCGTAGATTCGGCACGGAACGAGCAGTACTTC.

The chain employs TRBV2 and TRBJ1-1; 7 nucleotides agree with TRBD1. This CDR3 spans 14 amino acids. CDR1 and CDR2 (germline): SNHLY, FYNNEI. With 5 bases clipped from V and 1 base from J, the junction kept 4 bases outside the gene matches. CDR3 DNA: TGTGCCAGCAGTCCTAACAGGGGGAACACTGAAGCTTTCTTT. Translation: CASSPNRGNTEAFF.

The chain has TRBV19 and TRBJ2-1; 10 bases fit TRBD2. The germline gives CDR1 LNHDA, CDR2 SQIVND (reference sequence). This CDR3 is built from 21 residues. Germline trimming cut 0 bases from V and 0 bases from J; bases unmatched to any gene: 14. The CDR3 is CASSIDIPGLASPGSYNEQFF. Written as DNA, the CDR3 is TGTGCCAGTAGTATAGATATACCGGGACTAGCGTCCCCCGGCTCCTACAATGAGCAGTTCTTC.

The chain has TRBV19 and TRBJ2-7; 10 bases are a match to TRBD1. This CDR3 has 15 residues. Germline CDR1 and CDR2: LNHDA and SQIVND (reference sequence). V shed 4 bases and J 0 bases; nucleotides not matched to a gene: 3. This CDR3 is CASSRDRGLSYEQYF. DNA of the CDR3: TGTGCCAGTAGTAGAGACAGGGGGCTCTCCTACGAGCAGTACTTC. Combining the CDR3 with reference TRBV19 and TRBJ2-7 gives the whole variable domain DGGITQSPKYLFRKEGQNVTLSCEQNLNHDAMYWYRQDPGQGLRLIYYSQIVNDFQKGDIAEGYSVSREKKESFPLTVTSAQKNPTAFYLCASSRDRGLSYEQYFGPGTRLTVT.

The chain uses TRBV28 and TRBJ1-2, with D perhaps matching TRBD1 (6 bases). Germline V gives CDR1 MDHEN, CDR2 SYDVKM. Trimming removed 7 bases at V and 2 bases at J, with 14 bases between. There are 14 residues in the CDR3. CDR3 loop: CASTSQGQNYGYTF. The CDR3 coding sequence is TGTGCCAGCACCTCTCAAGGACAGAACTATGGCTACACCTTC.

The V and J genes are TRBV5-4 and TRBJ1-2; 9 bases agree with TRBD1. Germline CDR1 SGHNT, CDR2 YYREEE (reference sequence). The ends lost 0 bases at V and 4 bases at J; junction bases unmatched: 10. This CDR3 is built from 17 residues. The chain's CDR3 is CASSLETHRGRAYGYTF. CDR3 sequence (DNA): TGTGCCAGCAGCTTGGAAACGCACAGGGGGCGAGCCTATGGCTACACCTTC. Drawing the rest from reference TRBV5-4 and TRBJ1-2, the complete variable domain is ETGVTQSPTHLIKTRGQQVTLRCSSQSGHNTVSWYQQALGQGPQFIFQYYREEENGRGNFPPRFSGLQFPNYSSELNVNALELDDSALYLCASSLETHRGRAYGYTFGSGTRLTVV.

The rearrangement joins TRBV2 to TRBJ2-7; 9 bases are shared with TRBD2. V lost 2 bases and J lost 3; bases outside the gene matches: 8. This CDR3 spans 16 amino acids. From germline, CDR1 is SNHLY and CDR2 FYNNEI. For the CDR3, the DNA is TGTGCCAGCAGTGAATCTAGCGGGAAAGTTAACTACGAGCAGTACTTC. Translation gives CASSESSGKVNYEQYF.

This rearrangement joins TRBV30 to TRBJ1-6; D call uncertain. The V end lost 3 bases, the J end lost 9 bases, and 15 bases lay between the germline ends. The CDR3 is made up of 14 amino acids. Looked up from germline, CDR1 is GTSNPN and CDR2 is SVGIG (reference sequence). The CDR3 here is CAWSPEVMGSPLHF. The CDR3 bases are TGTGCCTGGAGCCCCGAGGTGATGGGTTCACCCCTCCACTTT. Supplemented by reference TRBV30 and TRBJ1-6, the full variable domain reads SQTIHQWPATLVQPVGSPLSLECTVEGTSNPNLYWYRQAAGRGLQLLFYSVGIGQISSEVPQNLSASRPQDRQFILSSKKLLLSDSGFYLCAWSPEVMGSPLHFGNGTRLTVT.

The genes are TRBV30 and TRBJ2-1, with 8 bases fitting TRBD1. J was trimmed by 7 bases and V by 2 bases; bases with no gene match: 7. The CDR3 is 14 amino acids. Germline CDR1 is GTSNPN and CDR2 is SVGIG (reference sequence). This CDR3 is CAWSFSGGENEQFF. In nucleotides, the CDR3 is TGTGCCTGGAGTTTTTCAGGGGGCGAAAATGAGCAGTTCTTC.

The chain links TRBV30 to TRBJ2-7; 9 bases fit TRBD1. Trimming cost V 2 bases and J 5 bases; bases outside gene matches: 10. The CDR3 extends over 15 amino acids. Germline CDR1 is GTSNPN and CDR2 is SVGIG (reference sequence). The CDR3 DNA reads TGTGCCTGGAGTCCAAATACAGGGGGCTGGGACGAGCAGTACTTC. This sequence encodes CAWSPNTGGWDEQYF.

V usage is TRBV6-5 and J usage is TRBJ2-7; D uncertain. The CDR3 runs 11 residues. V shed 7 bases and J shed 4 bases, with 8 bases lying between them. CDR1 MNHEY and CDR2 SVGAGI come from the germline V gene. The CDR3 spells CASKKGYEQYF. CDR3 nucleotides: TGTGCCAGCAAAAAGGGTTACGAGCAGTACTTC.

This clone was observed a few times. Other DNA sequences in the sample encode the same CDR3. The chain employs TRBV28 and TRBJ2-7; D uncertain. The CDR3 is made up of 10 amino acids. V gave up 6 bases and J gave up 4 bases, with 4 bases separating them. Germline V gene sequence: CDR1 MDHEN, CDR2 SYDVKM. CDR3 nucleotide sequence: TGTGCCAGCAGCCGGTACGAGCAGTACTTC. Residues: CASSRYEQYF.

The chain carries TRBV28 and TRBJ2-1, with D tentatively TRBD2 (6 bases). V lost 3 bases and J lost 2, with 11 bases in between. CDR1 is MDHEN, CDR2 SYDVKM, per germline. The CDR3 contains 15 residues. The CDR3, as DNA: TGTGCCAGCAGTTTCGCGGGGCAGACCTACAATGAGCAGTTCTTC. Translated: CASSFAGQTYNEQFF.

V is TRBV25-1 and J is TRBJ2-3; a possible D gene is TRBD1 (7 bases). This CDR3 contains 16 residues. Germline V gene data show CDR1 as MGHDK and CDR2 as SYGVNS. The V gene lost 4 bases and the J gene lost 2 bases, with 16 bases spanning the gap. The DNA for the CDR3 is TGTGCCAGCAGTGGGGCGGGCGGGACAGACACAGATACGCAGTATTTT. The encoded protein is CASSGAGGTDTDTQYF.

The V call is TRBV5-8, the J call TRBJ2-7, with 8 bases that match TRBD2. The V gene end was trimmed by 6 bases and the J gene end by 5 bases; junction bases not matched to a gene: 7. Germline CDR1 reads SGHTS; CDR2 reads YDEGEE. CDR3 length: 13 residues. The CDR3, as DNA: TGTGCCAGCAAGAGTAGCGGGACCCACGAGCAGTACTTC. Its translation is CASKSSGTHEQYF.

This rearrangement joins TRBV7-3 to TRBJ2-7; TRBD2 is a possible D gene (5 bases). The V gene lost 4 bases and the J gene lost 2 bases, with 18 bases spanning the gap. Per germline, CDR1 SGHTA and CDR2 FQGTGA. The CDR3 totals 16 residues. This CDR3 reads CASSSPGGGWAYEQYF. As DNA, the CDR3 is TGTGCCAGCAGCTCTCCCGGTGGCGGGTGGGCCTACGAGCAGTACTTC. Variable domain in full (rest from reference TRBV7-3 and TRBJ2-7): GAGVSQTPSNKVTEKGKYVELRCDPISGHTALYWYRQSLGQGPEFLIYFQGTGAADDSGLPNDRFFAVRPEGSVSTLKIQRTERGDSAVYLCASSSPGGGWAYEQYFGPGTRLTVT.